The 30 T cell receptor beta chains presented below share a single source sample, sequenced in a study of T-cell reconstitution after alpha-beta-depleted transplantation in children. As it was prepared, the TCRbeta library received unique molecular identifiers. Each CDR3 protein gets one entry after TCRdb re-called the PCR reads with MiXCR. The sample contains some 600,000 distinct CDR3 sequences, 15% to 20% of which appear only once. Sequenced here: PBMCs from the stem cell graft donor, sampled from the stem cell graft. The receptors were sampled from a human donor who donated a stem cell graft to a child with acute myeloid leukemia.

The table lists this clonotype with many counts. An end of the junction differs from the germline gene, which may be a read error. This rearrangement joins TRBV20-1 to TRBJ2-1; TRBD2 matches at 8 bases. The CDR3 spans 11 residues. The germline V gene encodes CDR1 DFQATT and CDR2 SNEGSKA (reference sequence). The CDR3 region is CSASSGGARLF. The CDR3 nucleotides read TGCAGTGCTAGTTCCGGGGGGGCCCGACTCTTC.

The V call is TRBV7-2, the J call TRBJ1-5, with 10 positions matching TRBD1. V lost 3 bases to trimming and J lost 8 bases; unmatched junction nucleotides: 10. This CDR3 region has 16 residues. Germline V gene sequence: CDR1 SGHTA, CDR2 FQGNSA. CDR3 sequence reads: CASSFTGQGGRKPQHF. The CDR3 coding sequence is TGTGCCAGCAGCTTCACCGGACAGGGGGGTCGGAAGCCCCAGCATTTT.

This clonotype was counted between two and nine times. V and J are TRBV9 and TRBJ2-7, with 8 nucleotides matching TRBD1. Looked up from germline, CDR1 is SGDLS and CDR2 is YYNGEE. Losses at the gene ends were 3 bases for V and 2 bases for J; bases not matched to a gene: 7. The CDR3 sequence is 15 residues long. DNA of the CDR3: TGTGCCAGCAGCGCCGGACAGGGCATACCCTACGAGCAGTACTTC. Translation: CASSAGQGIPYEQYF.

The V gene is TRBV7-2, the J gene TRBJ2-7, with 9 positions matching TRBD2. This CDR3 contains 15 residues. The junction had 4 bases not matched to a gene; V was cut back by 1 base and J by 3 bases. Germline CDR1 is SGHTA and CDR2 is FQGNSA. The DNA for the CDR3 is TGTGCCAGCAGCTTAGAGGCTAGCGGGATCTACGAGCAGTACTTC. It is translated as CASSLEASGIYEQYF.

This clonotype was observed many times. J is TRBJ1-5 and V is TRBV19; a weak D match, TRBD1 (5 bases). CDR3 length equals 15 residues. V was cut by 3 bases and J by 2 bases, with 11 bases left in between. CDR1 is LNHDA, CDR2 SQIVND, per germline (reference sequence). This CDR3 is CASSIAGGGNQPQHF. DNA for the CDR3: TGTGCCAGTAGTATTGCCGGGGGGGGCAATCAGCCCCAGCATTTT.

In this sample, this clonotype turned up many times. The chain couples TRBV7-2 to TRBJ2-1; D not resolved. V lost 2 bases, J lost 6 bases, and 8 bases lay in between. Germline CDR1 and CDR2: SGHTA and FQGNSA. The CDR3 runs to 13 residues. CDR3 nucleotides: TGTGCCAGCAGCTTATACGTGACCAATGAGCAGTTCTTC. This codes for CASSLYVTNEQFF.

CDR3 DNA sequence: TGTGCCACAGCGACAGGAGCCATCTCCTACGAGCAGTACTTC. It yields the protein CATATGAISYEQYF. The chain combines TRBV6-2 or TRBV6-3 with TRBJ2-7; D perhaps matches TRBD1 (6 bases). The V end lost 10 bases, the J end lost 0 bases, and 16 bases lay between the germline ends. The CDR3 covers 14 residues. In germline, CDR1 is MNHEY, CDR2 SVGEGT.

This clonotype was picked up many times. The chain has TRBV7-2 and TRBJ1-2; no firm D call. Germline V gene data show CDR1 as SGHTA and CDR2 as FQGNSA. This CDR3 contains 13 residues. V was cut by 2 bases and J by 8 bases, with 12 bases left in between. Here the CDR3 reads CASSLSVGSGYTF. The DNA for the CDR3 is TGTGCCAGCAGCTTATCGGTGGGTTCGGGCTACACCTTC.

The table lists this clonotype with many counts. CDR3 loop: CSARDAFEVYTF. The CDR3 bases are TGCAGTGCTAGAGACGCGTTCGAGGTCTACACCTTC. The chain couples TRBV20-1 to TRBJ1-2; D not certain. CDR3 length: 12 amino acids. From germline, CDR1 is DFQATT and CDR2 SNEGSKA (reference sequence). Trimming cost V 0 bases and J 10 bases, with 12 bases left between them.

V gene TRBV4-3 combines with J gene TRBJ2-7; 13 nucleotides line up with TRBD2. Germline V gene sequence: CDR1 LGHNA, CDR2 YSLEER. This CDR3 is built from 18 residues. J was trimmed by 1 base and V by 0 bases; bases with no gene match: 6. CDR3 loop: CASSQDKGTSGASYEQYF. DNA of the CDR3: TGCGCCAGCAGCCAAGACAAGGGGACTAGCGGGGCTTCCTACGAGCAGTACTTC.

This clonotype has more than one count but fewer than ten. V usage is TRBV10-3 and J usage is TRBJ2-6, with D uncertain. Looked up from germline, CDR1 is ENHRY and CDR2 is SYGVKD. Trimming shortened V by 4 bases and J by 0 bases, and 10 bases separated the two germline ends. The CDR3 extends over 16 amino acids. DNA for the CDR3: TGTGCCATCAGTGGACAAGCAGGCTCTGGGGCCAACGTCCTGACTTTC. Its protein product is CAISGQAGSGANVLTF.

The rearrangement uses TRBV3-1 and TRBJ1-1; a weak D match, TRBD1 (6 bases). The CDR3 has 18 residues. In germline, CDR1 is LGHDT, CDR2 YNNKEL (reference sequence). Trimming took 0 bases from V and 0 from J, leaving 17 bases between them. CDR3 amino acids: CASSQDKVRGRMNTEAFF. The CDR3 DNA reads TGTGCCAGCAGCCAAGATAAGGTCAGGGGAAGGATGAACACTGAAGCTTTCTTT.

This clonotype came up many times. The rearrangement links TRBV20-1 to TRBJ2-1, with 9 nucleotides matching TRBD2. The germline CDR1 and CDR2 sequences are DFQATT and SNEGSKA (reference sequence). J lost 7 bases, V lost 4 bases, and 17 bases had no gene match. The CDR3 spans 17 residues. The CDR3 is CSAIAAGTSLLENEQFF. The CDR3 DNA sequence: TGCAGTGCTATAGCAGCCGGGACTAGCCTCCTGGAGAATGAGCAGTTCTTC.

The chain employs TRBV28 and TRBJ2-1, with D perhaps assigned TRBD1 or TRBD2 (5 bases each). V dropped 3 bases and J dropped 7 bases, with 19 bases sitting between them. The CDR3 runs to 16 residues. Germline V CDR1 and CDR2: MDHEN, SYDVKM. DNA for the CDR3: TGTGCCAGCAGTTTGATTGACAGATCAGCGGTGAATGAGCAGTTCTTC. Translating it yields CASSLIDRSAVNEQFF.

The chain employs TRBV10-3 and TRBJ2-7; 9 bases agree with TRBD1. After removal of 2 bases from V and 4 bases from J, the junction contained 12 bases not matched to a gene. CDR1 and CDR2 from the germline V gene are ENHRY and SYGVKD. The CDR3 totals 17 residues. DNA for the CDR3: TGTGCCATCAGTGAGAGCCCGGGACAGGGAAGGGCATACGAGCAGTACGTC. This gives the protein CAISESPGQGRAYEQYV.

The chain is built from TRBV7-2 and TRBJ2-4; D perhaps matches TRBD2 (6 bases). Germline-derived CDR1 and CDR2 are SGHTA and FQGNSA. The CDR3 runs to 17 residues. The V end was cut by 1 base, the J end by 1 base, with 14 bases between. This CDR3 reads CASSLEIIGRAKNIQYF. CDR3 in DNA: TGTGCCAGCAGCTTAGAGATAATAGGGAGGGCCAAAAACATTCAGTACTTC.

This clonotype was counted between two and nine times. The CDR3 sequence: CASSFRGQGDEKLFF. The CDR3 nucleotides read TGTGCCAGCAGTTTTAGGGGACAGGGAGACGAAAAACTGTTTTTT. The rearrangement uses TRBV12-3 or TRBV12-4 and TRBJ1-4, with 9 bases matching TRBD1. This CDR3 is 15 amino acids long. V lost 3 bases, J lost 8 bases, and 7 bases stayed unmatched.

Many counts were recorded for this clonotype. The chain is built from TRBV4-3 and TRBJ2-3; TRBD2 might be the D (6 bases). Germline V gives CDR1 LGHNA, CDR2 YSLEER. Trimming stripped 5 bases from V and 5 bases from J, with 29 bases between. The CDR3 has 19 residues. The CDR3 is CASSSGRLNGGESGDTQYF. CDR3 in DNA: TGCGCCAGCAGCTCCGGGAGACTTAACGGGGGAGAGTCTGGAGATACGCAGTATTTT.

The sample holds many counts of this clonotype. The chain's CDR3 is CSARDGQLATNEKLFF. Written as DNA, the CDR3 is TGCAGTGCTAGAGATGGACAGCTTGCAACTAATGAAAAACTGTTTTTT. This chain joins TRBV20-1 and TRBJ1-4, with TRBD1 as a possible D gene (6 bases). Germline lookup yields CDR1 DFQATT and CDR2 SNEGSKA (reference sequence). Trimming shortened V by 0 bases and J by 0 bases, and 11 bases separated the two germline ends. The CDR3 length is 16 residues.

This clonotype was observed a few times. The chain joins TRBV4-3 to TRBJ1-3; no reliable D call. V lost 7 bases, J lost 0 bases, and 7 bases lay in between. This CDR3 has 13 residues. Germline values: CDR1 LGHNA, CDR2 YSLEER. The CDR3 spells CASTWDSGNTIYF. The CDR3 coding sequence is TGCGCCAGCACGTGGGACTCTGGAAACACCATATATTTT.

The CDR3 sequence: CSARRTGKNTEAFF. In nucleotides, the CDR3 is TGCAGTGCTAGACGGACAGGGAAGAACACTGAAGCTTTCTTT. The chain is built from TRBV20-1 and TRBJ1-1; TRBD1 aligns across 8 bases. The CDR3 runs to 14 residues. The V and J ends lost 2 bases and 1 base, in that order; junction bases with no gene match: 3. CDR1 is DFQATT, CDR2 SNEGSKA, per germline (reference sequence).

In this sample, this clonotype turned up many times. The CDR3 DNA reads TGCAGTGCTAGACCTATCAACATGGACAGGAACACTGAAGCTTTCTTT. This translates into CSARPINMDRNTEAFF. The V call is TRBV20-1, the J call TRBJ1-1; a possible D gene is TRBD1 (6 bases). V was clipped by 2 bases and J by 1 base, with 17 bases between them. CDR3 size: 16 residues. Germline CDR1 is DFQATT and CDR2 is SNEGSKA (reference sequence).

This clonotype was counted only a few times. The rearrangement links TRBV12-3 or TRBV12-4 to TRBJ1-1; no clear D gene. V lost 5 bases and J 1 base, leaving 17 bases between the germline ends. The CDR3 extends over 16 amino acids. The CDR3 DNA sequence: TGTGCCAGCAGTCCCAGATCACCCGACTCGAACACTGAAGCTTTCTTT. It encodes CASSPRSPDSNTEAFF.

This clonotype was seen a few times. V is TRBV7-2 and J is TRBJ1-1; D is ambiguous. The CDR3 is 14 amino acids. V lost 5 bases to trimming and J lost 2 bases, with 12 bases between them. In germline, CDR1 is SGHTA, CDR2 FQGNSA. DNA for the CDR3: TGTGCCAGCAGCCTCTATCACGTTAACACTGAAGCTTTCTTT. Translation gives CASSLYHVNTEAFF.

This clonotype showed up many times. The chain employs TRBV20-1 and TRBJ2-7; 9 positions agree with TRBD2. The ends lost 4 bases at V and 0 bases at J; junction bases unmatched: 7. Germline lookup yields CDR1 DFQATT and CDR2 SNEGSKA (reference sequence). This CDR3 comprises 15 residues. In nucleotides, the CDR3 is TGCAGTGCTACTGCAGCGGGGGGATACTCCTACGAGCAGTACGTC. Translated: CSATAAGGYSYEQYV.

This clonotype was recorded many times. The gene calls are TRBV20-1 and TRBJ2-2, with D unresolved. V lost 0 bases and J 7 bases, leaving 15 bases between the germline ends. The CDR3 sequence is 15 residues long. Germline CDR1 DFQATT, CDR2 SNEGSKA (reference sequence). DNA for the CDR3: TGCAGTGCTAGAGATTCCGCCCGTTGGGGCGGGGAGCTGTTTTTT. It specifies CSARDSARWGGELFF.

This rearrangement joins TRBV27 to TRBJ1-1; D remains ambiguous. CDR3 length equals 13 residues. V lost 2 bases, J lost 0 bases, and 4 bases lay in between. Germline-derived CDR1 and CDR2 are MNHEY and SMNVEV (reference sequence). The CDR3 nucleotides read TGTGCCAGCAGTTTAATGATGAACACTGAAGCTTTCTTT. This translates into CASSLMMNTEAFF.

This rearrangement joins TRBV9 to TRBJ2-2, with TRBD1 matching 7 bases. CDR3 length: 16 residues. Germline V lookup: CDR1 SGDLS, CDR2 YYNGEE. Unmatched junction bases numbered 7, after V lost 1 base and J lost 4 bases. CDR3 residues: CASSVRTGAGTGELFF. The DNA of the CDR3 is TGTGCCAGCAGCGTACGAACAGGGGCGGGCACCGGGGAGCTGTTTTTT.

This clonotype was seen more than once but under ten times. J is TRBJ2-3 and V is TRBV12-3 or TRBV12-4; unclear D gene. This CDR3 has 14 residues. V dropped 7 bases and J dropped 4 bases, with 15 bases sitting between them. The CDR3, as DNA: TGTGCCAGCACGGCTGGCGTTGCGGCAGATACGCAGTATTTT. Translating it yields CASTAGVAADTQYF.

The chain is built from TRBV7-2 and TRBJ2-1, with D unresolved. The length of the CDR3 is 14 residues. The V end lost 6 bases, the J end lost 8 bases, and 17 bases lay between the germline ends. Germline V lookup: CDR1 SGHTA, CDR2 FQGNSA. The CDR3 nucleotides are TGTGCCAGCAGACCCCCTTCCGGATTCTATGAGCAGTTCTTC. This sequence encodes CASRPPSGFYEQFF.